This T cell receptor beta chain originates from a study of beta chain features in type 1 diabetes. Study summary: Examination spanned about 99 million sorted cells from all samples.

There are 15 residues in the CDR3. The V end lost 1 base, the J end lost 1 base, and 10 bases lay between the germline ends. Germline V gene data show CDR1 as LNHDA and CDR2 as SQIVND (reference sequence). Investigators reverse transcribed all isolated RNA, so they sequenced expressed TCRB transcripts. Profiled with immunoSEQ multiplex PCR; TCRdb holds only in-frame clones, not every one. The sample lists hundreds of thousands of clones, around 15% occurring once. The chain carries TRBV19 and TRBJ1-1; D may be TRBD1 (5 bases). Input material: naive CD4+ T cells from blood. This clonotype originated in a man younger than 30 in good health. The CDR3 is CASSIGSDRNTEAFF. CDR3 nucleotides: TGTGCCAGTAGTATAGGGTCCGACAGGAACACTGAAGCTTTCTTT.